A single sample gave rise to the 21 T cell receptor beta chains below, sequenced in a study of cytomegalovirus exposure and HLA in healthy donors. Both 60 Vbeta primers and 13 Jbeta primers went into the PCR. Method: immunoSEQ multiplex PCR; TCRdb's copy keeps in-frame clones and lacks some. Of more than 95,000 clones in the sample, 60% to 85% are singletons; the top ten hold 8.6%. The sequencing input was PBMCs. Receptors were obtained from a woman in her thirties or forties in good health and CMV-seropositive.

The chain carries TRBV28 and TRBJ2-7; D gene ambiguous. The CDR3 spans 15 residues. Deletions cut 4 bases from V and 4 bases from J, with 17 bases between. The germline CDR1 and CDR2 sequences are MDHEN and SYDVKM. CDR3 in DNA: TGTGCCAGCAGTTGGGTCCGGCCAGGAAGGTACGAGCAGTACTTC. Its protein is CASSWVRPGRYEQYF.

J is TRBJ2-5 and V is TRBV5-1, with 11 bases aligning to TRBD1. The CDR3 sequence is 16 residues long. The junction had 9 bases not matched to a gene; V was cut back by 3 bases and J by 5 bases. Germline V lookup: CDR1 SGHRS, CDR2 YFSETQ. As DNA, the CDR3 is TGCGCCAGCAGCTGGGGACAGGGGGATGGGAAGGAGACCCAGTACTTC. Amino acid sequence: CASSWGQGDGKETQYF.

This chain joins TRBV28 and TRBJ1-5, with 10 bases that match TRBD1. CDR3 size: 19 residues. With V trimmed by 2 bases and J by 2 bases, 12 bases remained unmatched. The germline V gene encodes CDR1 MDHEN and CDR2 SYDVKM. The CDR3 here is CASSLRGTGVRIGNQPQHF. DNA for the CDR3: TGTGCCAGCAGTTTACGGGGGACAGGGGTTAGGATAGGCAATCAGCCCCAGCATTTT.

V usage is TRBV2 and J usage is TRBJ2-5; TRBD2 matches 9 bases. The length of the CDR3 is 16 residues. V trimming: 5 bases; J trimming: 5 bases; junction bases outside the gene matches: 12. The germline CDR1 and CDR2 sequences are SNHLY and FYNNEI. In nucleotides, the CDR3 is TGTGCCAGCAGTACAAATGGGCGGGAGGGCCGTGAGACCCAGTACTTC. This sequence encodes CASSTNGREGRETQYF.

The J gene is TRBJ1-1, the V gene TRBV4-3; D remains ambiguous. There are 13 residues in the CDR3. V was pared by 1 base and J by 5 bases, with 8 bases between. Per the germline V gene, CDR1 is LGHNA and CDR2 is YSLEER. CDR3 in amino acids: CASSQGRVTEAFF. In nucleotides, the CDR3 is TGCGCCAGCAGCCAAGGGAGGGTAACTGAAGCTTTCTTT.

This chain links TRBV2 with TRBJ1-5; 8 nucleotides align to TRBD1. J was trimmed by 1 base and V by 6 bases; bases with no gene match: 5. The CDR3 is 15 amino acids. CDR1 is SNHLY and CDR2 is FYNNEI in the germline V gene. CDR3 bases: TGTGCCAGCAGATACCGACAGGGGAGCAATCAGCCCCAGCATTTT. Its protein product is CASRYRQGSNQPQHF.

A word on this clone: Compared with germline, one end of the junction differs, possibly owing to a read error. V and J are TRBV14 and TRBJ2-5; 7 bases line up with TRBD1. Gene TRBJ2-7 matches the end of the DNA better, so the J call may be wrong. The germline gives CDR1 SGHDN, CDR2 FVKESK. The CDR3 covers 13 residues. The CDR3 here is CASNQGGFTEQYF. The CDR3, as DNA: TGTGCCAGCAACCAAGGGGGCTTTACCGAGCAGTACTTC.

The gene calls are TRBV6-6 and TRBJ1-2; 9 positions match TRBD1. Per germline, CDR1 MNHNY and CDR2 SVGAGI (reference sequence). Trimming at V came to 5 bases and at J to 2 bases, leaving 3 bases not matched to a gene. This CDR3 spans 14 amino acids. The chain's CDR3 is CASSPGTGNYGYTF. CDR3 DNA: TGTGCCAGCAGTCCCGGGACAGGGAACTATGGCTACACCTTC.

Note on this clone: In the same sample, other DNA sequences code for this CDR3. The chain combines TRBV5-1 with TRBJ1-3, with TRBD1 matching 9 bases. Germline values: CDR1 SGHRS, CDR2 YFSETQ. This CDR3 has 17 residues. V lost 0 bases to trimming and J lost 0 bases; unmatched junction nucleotides: 4. The CDR3 spells CASSLVGQGNSGNTIYF. CDR3 nucleotide sequence: TGCGCCAGCAGCTTGGTGGGACAGGGAAACTCTGGAAACACCATATATTTT.

This clone was observed a single time. The chain links TRBV7-2 to TRBJ1-5; 7 nucleotides agree with TRBD1. Per the germline V gene, CDR1 is SGHTA and CDR2 is FQGNSA. Trimming took 2 bases from V and 9 from J; bases not matched to a gene: 4. There are 13 residues in the CDR3. CDR3 coding DNA: TGTGCCAGCAGCTTAAAAGGGGGCCGGCCCCAGCATTTT. Translating gives CASSLKGGRPQHF.

V is TRBV29-1 and J is TRBJ2-5; tentative D call: TRBD1 (5 bases). Per germline, CDR1 SQVTM and CDR2 ANQGSEA. Trimming removed 2 bases at V and 9 bases at J, with 19 bases between. CDR3 length: 14 amino acids. The CDR3 DNA follows: TGCAGCGTTGAACCCCAGGGAAAGAGCGAGGCCCAGTACTTC. Translated, it gives CSVEPQGKSEAQYF.

The V gene is TRBV4-1, the J gene TRBJ2-5, with D perhaps TRBD1 (6 bases). Germline CDR1 and CDR2: MGHRA and YSYEKL. The CDR3 length is 14 residues. V lost 0 bases and J 2 bases, leaving 7 bases between the germline ends. In DNA form, the CDR3 reads TGCGCCAGCAGCCAAGATGGGACACAAGAGACCCAGTACTTC. This encodes CASSQDGTQETQYF.

The chain carries TRBV19 and TRBJ2-2; 7 bases agree with TRBD2. CDR1 LNHDA and CDR2 SQIVND come from the germline V gene (reference sequence). The CDR3 length is 14 residues. With 6 bases clipped from V and 7 bases from J, the junction kept 8 bases outside the gene matches. CDR3 residues: CASRSSGENGELFF. In DNA, the CDR3 is TGTGCCAGTAGGTCCAGCGGGGAAAACGGGGAGCTGTTTTTT.

This chain uses TRBV13 with TRBJ1-6; a possible D gene is TRBD1 (5 bases). In germline, CDR1 is PRHDT, CDR2 FYEKMQ (reference sequence). The CDR3 spans 15 residues. V gave up 8 bases and J gave up 3 bases, with 14 bases separating them. Here the CDR3 DNA reads TGTGCCAGCGCCACGACGGGGGACTATAATTCACCCCTCCACTTT. Protein product: CASATTGDYNSPLHF.

The gene calls are TRBV29-1 and TRBJ2-5, with 7 positions matching TRBD2. TRBJ2-7 matches the DNA end more closely, so the J call is doubtful. This CDR3 spans 13 amino acids. CDR1 and CDR2 from the germline V gene are SQVTM and ANQGSEA. CDR3 in amino acids: CSVGGGSSYEQYF. CDR3 nucleotide sequence: TGCAGCGTTGGGGGAGGGAGCTCCTACGAGCAGTACTTC.

Only a few counts were recorded for this clone. The rearrangement links TRBV19 to TRBJ1-5, with a weak D call TRBD1 (6 bases). The V end lost 10 bases, the J end lost 7 bases, and 20 bases lay between the germline ends. The CDR3 runs 14 residues. Looked up from germline, CDR1 is LNHDA and CDR2 is SQIVND (reference sequence). The CDR3: CATLPRDNVQPQHF. The CDR3 DNA is TGTGCCACCCTACCCCGGGACAACGTCCAGCCCCAGCATTTT.

The V call is TRBV18, the J call TRBJ2-1; 9 positions match TRBD2. CDR3 size: 14 residues. From germline, CDR1 is KGHSH and CDR2 LQKENI. V dropped 3 bases and J dropped 5; count of bases not matched to a gene: 2. The CDR3 DNA is TGTGCCAGCTCACCCCTAGCGGGGAACAATGAGCAGTTCTTC. Amino acids: CASSPLAGNNEQFF.

This clone showed up just once. CDR3 sequence: CASSPGTGSYEQYF. The CDR3 DNA sequence: TGTGCCAGCAGCCCCGGCACAGGGTCCTACGAGCAGTACTTC. The rearrangement joins TRBV9 to TRBJ2-5; maybe TRBD1 (6 bases). The better agreement between TRBJ2-7 and the DNA end casts doubt on the J call. CDR3 length equals 14 residues. Germline CDR1 and CDR2: SGDLS and YYNGEE.

This chain joins TRBV9 and TRBJ1-1, with TRBD1 matching 7 bases. Germline lookup yields CDR1 SGDLS and CDR2 YYNGEE. This CDR3 contains 16 residues. Trimming removed 0 bases from V and 8 bases from J; junction bases left unmatched: 13. The CDR3, as DNA: TGTGCCAGCAGCGTAGGGGCCGGGACAGAGGGGGGAGAAGCTTTCTTT. Protein product: CASSVGAGTEGGEAFF.

The chain has TRBV25-1 and TRBJ2-3, with D possibly matching TRBD1 (5 bases). The CDR3 contains 16 residues. With 2 bases removed from V and 2 bases from J, the gap between germline ends came to 14 bases. Germline CDR1 is MGHDK and CDR2 is SYGVNS. CDR3 protein: CASSEVSGYDTDTQYF. CDR3 DNA: TGTGCCAGCAGTGAAGTGTCAGGGTACGACACAGATACGCAGTATTTT.

V is TRBV19 and J is TRBJ1-2, with no clear D. V lost 3 bases and J 3 bases, leaving 8 bases between the germline ends. Per germline, CDR1 LNHDA and CDR2 SQIVND (reference sequence). The CDR3 spans 13 residues. CDR3 sequence reads: CASSMDGDYGYTF. The CDR3 DNA reads TGTGCCAGTAGTATGGACGGGGACTATGGCTACACCTTC.